This record covers a single T cell receptor beta chain. What it recognizes is unknown. PCR involved 60 Vbeta and 13 Jbeta primers. The repertoire was sequenced with immunoSEQ multiplex PCR; TCRdb's copy has only in-frame clones and lacks some. The top ten hold about 6.5% of the sample, which has about 140,000 clones, about 80% seen once. This CDR3 region has 15 residues. The V gene's germline CDR1 is LNHDA and CDR2 SQIVND (reference sequence). V lost 7 bases and J lost 3; bases outside the gene matches: 7. This entry comes from a study of cytomegalovirus exposure and HLA in healthy donors. Study-wide points: Being productive about 90% or about 30% of the time was typical of most TCR beta V segments in an earlier analysis. Later analysis demonstrated an association between a missense DCLRE1C variant and TCR beta V- and J-gene trimming. The study labeled 170 or so TCR beta chains cytomegalovirus-associated.

The V and J genes are TRBV19 and TRBJ2-3; TRBD2 matches 10 bases. The sequencing input was PBMCs. This receptor was obtained from a man in his forties or fifties in good health and CMV-seropositive. CDR3 region: CASNQRGGGTDTQYF. The CDR3 DNA follows: TGTGCCAGTAATCAGCGGGGGGGTGGTACAGATACGCAGTATTTT.